Listed here is a single T cell receptor beta chain. This sample is part of a study of cytomegalovirus exposure and HLA in healthy donors. The PCR employed 60 Vbeta primers together with 13 Jbeta primers. The assay was immunoSEQ multiplex PCR, and TCRdb's table has in-frame clones only and misses some. Of 95,000 to 150,000 clones in the sample, nearly 80% were seen once. Each donor was healthy, and each was a bone marrow donor. The length of the CDR3 is 15 residues. The junction had 10 bases not matched to a gene; V was cut back by 4 bases and J by 5 bases. The germline CDR1 and CDR2 sequences are SGHKS and YYEKEE (reference sequence).

J is TRBJ2-5 and V is TRBV5-5; 8 positions match TRBD2. This sequence was found in a woman in her twenties or thirties in good health and CMV-seropositive. Material for sequencing was PBMCs. The CDR3, as DNA: TGTGCCAGCAGCAGCTCGGGGGGGCCGGGCGAGACCCAGTACTTC. This encodes CASSSSGGPGETQYF.